These 27 T cell receptor beta chains share one sample of origin, sequenced in a study of blood T cell repertoires in COVID-19. TCRdb's table, derived via immunoSEQ multiplex PCR, lists solely in-frame clones and lacks some. The table has roughly 44,000 clones, about 90% seen once. The source material was peripheral blood. Receptors originate from a man at least 80 years old with acute or convalescent COVID-19.

This rearrangement joins TRBV6-5 to TRBJ2-4; D is possibly TRBD1 (5 bases). V lost 6 bases and J lost 3, with 12 bases in between. Germline assignment: CDR1 MNHEY and CDR2 SVGAGI. CDR3 size: 14 residues. CDR3 DNA: TGTGCCAGCAGGACCAGGGTCGGCAAAAACATTCAGTACTTC. Translating gives CASRTRVGKNIQYF.

This clone was observed a few times. The chain joins TRBV12-3 or TRBV12-4 to TRBJ2-4; 7 bases match TRBD2. The CDR3 loop spans 13 amino acids. Germline trimming cut 9 bases from V and 3 bases from J; bases unmatched to any gene: 5. This CDR3 reads CASGGVVKNIQYF. The CDR3 DNA reads TGTGCCAGTGGGGGGGTAGTCAAAAACATTCAGTACTTC.

This clone has just one count. The chain carries TRBV25-1 and TRBJ2-2; no reliable D call. Germline V gene sequence: CDR1 MGHDK, CDR2 SYGVNS. V lost 6 bases, J lost 5 bases, and 10 bases lay in between. This CDR3 has 13 residues. The CDR3 DNA is TGTGCCAGCAGCGGAGATATTACCGGGGAGCTGTTTTTT. It translates to CASSGDITGELFF.

The J gene is TRBJ2-2, the V gene TRBV7-6, with D uncertain. The CDR3 covers 15 residues. Looked up from germline, CDR1 is SGHVS and CDR2 is FNYEAQ. Trimming left V 2 bases short and J 5 bases short, with 12 bases between. CDR3 sequence (DNA): TGTGCCAGCAGCTTATCCCTTTCGGGTACCGGGGAGCTGTTTTTT. It encodes CASSLSLSGTGELFF.

The gene calls are TRBV4-1 and TRBJ2-2; the D gene is possibly TRBD1 (5 bases). Trimming removed 0 bases at V and 4 bases at J, with 9 bases between. Germline CDR1 MGHRA, CDR2 YSYEKL. CDR3 length equals 15 residues. The CDR3 DNA is TGCGCCAGCAGCCAAGATTTGGGGCCCACCGGGGAGCTGTTTTTT. Its protein product is CASSQDLGPTGELFF.

This CDR3 is CASSLTQGAAGYTF. The DNA of the CDR3 is TGCGCCAGCAGCTTGACACAGGGGGCGGCTGGCTACACCTTC. This chain joins TRBV5-1 and TRBJ1-2, with 9 positions matching TRBD1. V dropped 1 base and J dropped 7; count of bases not matched to a gene: 5. Germline CDR1 and CDR2: SGHRS and YFSETQ. This CDR3 has 14 amino acids.

V and J are TRBV21-1 and TRBJ1-2; the table assigns TRBD1, which was not confirmed against the DNA. TRBV21-1 is deemed a pseudogene. CDR3 length: 17 amino acids. The CDR3 here is CASSARKPGQIIYGYTF. CDR3 nucleotide sequence: TGTGCCAGCAGCGCCCGCAAGCCGGGACAGATCATCTATGGCTACACCTTC.

The CDR3 coding sequence is TGCGCCAGCAGCGTGGGACAGGGTCACGGCGGAGCTTTCTTT. Translation gives CASSVGQGHGGAFF. J is TRBJ1-1 and V is TRBV5-1; 9 positions agree with TRBD1. CDR3 size: 14 residues. V lost 4 bases, J lost 10 bases, and 11 bases stayed unmatched. Germline V CDR1 and CDR2: SGHRS, YFSETQ.

This clone has only one observation. This chain uses TRBV30 with TRBJ2-7; 8 nucleotides align to TRBD1. The trim removed 0 bases at V and 12 bases at J, leaving 10 bases unmatched. CDR3 length equals 13 residues. The germline V gene has CDR1 GTSNPN and CDR2 SVGIG (reference sequence). CDR3 DNA: TGTGCCTGGAGTGTTAGGGACAGGTCTTCTAGGTACTTC. Protein: CAWSVRDRSSRYF.

Points on this clone: Other DNA sequences within the sample encode an identical CDR3. The chain employs TRBV5-1 and TRBJ2-2, with a possible D match to TRBD2 (5 bases). The CDR3 is 15 amino acids. The germline gives CDR1 SGHRS, CDR2 YFSETQ. With 0 bases removed from V and 2 bases from J, the gap between germline ends came to 8 bases. CDR3 sequence (DNA): TGCGCCAGCAGCTTGGGGCTAGCAAACACCGGGGAGCTGTTTTTT. Protein: CASSLGLANTGELFF.

This chain links TRBV7-2 with TRBJ1-1; D may be TRBD1 (6 bases). V dropped 3 bases and J dropped 4 bases, with 18 bases sitting between them. Germline assignment: CDR1 SGHTA and CDR2 FQGNSA. The CDR3 spans 16 residues. In DNA, the CDR3 is TGTGCCAGCAGCTTTTGGGACAAGGCTCCCCGCACTGAAGCTTTCTTT. Its protein is CASSFWDKAPRTEAFF.

The chain couples TRBV9 to TRBJ1-6, with D possibly TRBD1 on 6 matching bases. V was shortened by 6 bases and J by 5 bases, with 12 bases between the two germline ends. CDR3 size: 14 residues. CDR1 and CDR2 (germline): SGDLS, YYNGEE. In nucleotides, the CDR3 is TGTGCCAGCACTACAGGGTTAGATAATTCACCCCTCCACTTT. As protein: CASTTGLDNSPLHF. Complete variable domain (other parts from reference TRBV9 and TRBJ1-6): DSGVTQTPKHLITATGQRVTLRCSPRSGDLSVYWYQQSLDQGLQFLIQYYNGEERAKGNILERFSAQQFPDLHSELNLSSLELGDSALYFCASTTGLDNSPLHFGNGTRLTVT.

The sample holds a few counts of this clone. This chain joins TRBV6-5 and TRBJ1-5; the D gene is possibly TRBD1 (5 bases). From germline, CDR1 is MNHEY and CDR2 SVGAGI. The CDR3 consists of 14 residues. V dropped 8 bases and J dropped 5 bases, with 16 bases sitting between them. CDR3: CASHRAVGDQPQHF. In nucleotides, the CDR3 is TGTGCCAGCCATCGGGCCGTAGGGGATCAGCCCCAGCATTTT.

The gene calls are TRBV6-5 and TRBJ1-6; the D gene is possibly TRBD1 (5 bases). Looked up from germline, CDR1 is MNHEY and CDR2 is SVGAGI. The CDR3 sequence is 14 residues long. The DNA of the CDR3 is TGTGCTGTCGGGGGACCTCTCTATAATTCACCCCTCCACTTT. Its protein product is CAVGGPLYNSPLHF.

J is TRBJ2-7 and V is TRBV19; D gene uncertain. V shed 3 bases and J shed 2 bases, with 11 bases lying between them. This CDR3 contains 14 residues. Germline loops: CDR1 LNHDA, CDR2 SQIVND (reference sequence). CDR3 sequence reads: CASSIPGVTYEQYF. CDR3 nucleotide sequence: TGTGCCAGTAGTATCCCCGGTGTAACCTACGAGCAGTACTTC.

The chain uses TRBV6-4 and TRBJ2-1, with 7 positions matching TRBD2. The germline gives CDR1 MRHNA, CDR2 SNTAGT. This CDR3 region has 16 residues. J was trimmed by 4 bases and V by 4 bases; bases with no gene match: 10. The CDR3 DNA reads as TGTGCCAGCAGTGCTAGGGGCGGGGGAGCGTACAATGAGCAGTTCTTC. This gives the protein CASSARGGGAYNEQFF.

The DNA of the CDR3 is TGTGCCATCAGTCTGACAGGGGATACTTACAATGAGCAGTTCTTC. As protein: CAISLTGDTYNEQFF. The chain joins TRBV10-3 to TRBJ2-1; TRBD1 aligns across 8 bases. The CDR3 is 15 residues long. After removal of 5 bases from V and 4 bases from J, the junction contained 7 bases not matched to a gene. Germline loops: CDR1 ENHRY, CDR2 SYGVKD.

V and J are TRBV11-2 and TRBJ2-7, with D perhaps matching TRBD1 (6 bases). CDR1 and CDR2 (germline): SGHAT, FQNNGV. This CDR3 has 15 amino acids. Trimming removed 0 bases at V and 4 bases at J, with 13 bases between. The CDR3 nucleotides read TGTGCCAGCAGCTTAGAGAAGGGGGTTGGTTACGAGCAGTACTTC. It translates to CASSLEKGVGYEQYF.

The genes are TRBV5-8 and TRBJ1-6; D is perhaps TRBD1 (6 bases). The V end was cut by 4 bases, the J end by 11 bases, with 19 bases between. The germline V gene encodes CDR1 SGHTS and CDR2 YDEGEE. The CDR3 runs to 15 residues. The CDR3 bases are TGTGCCAGCAGCCCGGGAGGCACAGGGAGAACACCCCTCCACTTT. As protein: CASSPGGTGRTPLHF.

The chain has TRBV5-5 and TRBJ2-5; possibly TRBD2 for D (6 bases). The CDR3 contains 15 residues. Trimming shortened V by 1 base and J by 4 bases, and 14 bases separated the two germline ends. Germline V gene lookup returns CDR1 SGHKS and CDR2 YYEKEE (reference sequence). CDR3 region: CASSLTPGLIETQYF. The DNA of the CDR3 is TGTGCCAGCAGCTTGACCCCGGGACTTATAGAGACCCAGTACTTC.

V and J are TRBV6-5 and TRBJ1-2, with D perhaps TRBD1 (5 bases). Germline CDR1 reads MNHEY; CDR2 reads SVGAGI. The CDR3 extends over 12 amino acids. Trimming stripped 2 bases from V and 5 bases from J, with 6 bases between. CDR3 coding DNA: TGTGCCAGCAGTTACCAGGGATATGGCTACACCTTC. Its protein is CASSYQGYGYTF.

This clone was seen a handful of times. This rearrangement joins TRBV29-1 to TRBJ2-2; D may be TRBD2 (6 bases). Germline V lookup: CDR1 SQVTM, CDR2 ANQGSEA. V was trimmed by 5 bases and J by 1 base, leaving 11 bases between them. The CDR3 extends over 14 amino acids. The CDR3 reads CSVLVGGNTGELFF. As DNA, the CDR3 is TGCAGCGTTTTAGTGGGGGGGAACACCGGGGAGCTGTTTTTT.

This clone was picked up a small number of times. V gene TRBV5-6 combines with J gene TRBJ2-1; maybe TRBD2 (6 bases). The V gene lost 5 bases and the J gene lost 2 bases, with 17 bases spanning the gap. Germline assignment: CDR1 SGHDT and CDR2 YYEEEE. The CDR3 length is 16 residues. The CDR3, as DNA: TGTGCCAGCAGTCCCTCACCGGGGGTAGCCTACAATGAGCAGTTCTTC. It codes for CASSPSPGVAYNEQFF.

J is TRBJ1-6 and V is TRBV30; D call uncertain. The germline gives CDR1 GTSNPN, CDR2 SVGIG (reference sequence). V was trimmed by 3 bases and J by 11 bases, leaving 11 bases between them. The CDR3 runs to 12 residues. The CDR3 sequence is CAWSSPEAPLHF. For the CDR3, the DNA is TGTGCCTGGAGCTCCCCCGAGGCACCCCTCCACTTT.

The chain joins TRBV2 to TRBJ2-2; TRBD2 is a possible D gene (6 bases). Trimming left V 7 bases short and J 0 bases short, with 15 bases between. The CDR3 spans 16 residues. Germline CDR1 and CDR2: SNHLY and FYNNEI. CDR3 in DNA: TGTGCCAGCACGCATAGAGCGGGCTCGAACACCGGGGAGCTGTTTTTT. It yields the protein CASTHRAGSNTGELFF. The full variable domain, with the rest looked up from reference TRBV2 and TRBJ2-2, is EPEVTQTPSHQVTQMGQEVILRCVPISNHLYFYWYRQILGQKVEFLVSFYNNEISEKSEIFDDQFSVERPDGSNFTLKIRSTKLEDSAMYFCASTHRAGSNTGELFFGEGSRLTVL.

This rearrangement joins TRBV11-2 to TRBJ2-1; 11 nucleotides align to TRBD2. The CDR3 spans 15 residues. The V segment lost 5 bases and the J segment 4 bases; nucleotides outside the gene matches: 4. CDR1 SGHAT and CDR2 FQNNGV come from the germline V gene. This CDR3 reads CASSRSGGAYNEQFF. The CDR3 nucleotides read TGTGCCAGCAGCCGTAGCGGGGGGGCATACAATGAGCAGTTCTTC.

The gene calls are TRBV6-5 and TRBJ2-2; TRBD2 is a possible D gene (6 bases). Deletions cut 6 bases from V and 7 bases from J, with 15 bases between. The length of the CDR3 is 14 residues. Germline CDR1 and CDR2: MNHEY and SVGAGI. The CDR3 protein is CASRGPGEVGELFF. The CDR3 DNA is TGTGCCAGCAGGGGTCCTGGGGAGGTCGGGGAGCTGTTTTTT.